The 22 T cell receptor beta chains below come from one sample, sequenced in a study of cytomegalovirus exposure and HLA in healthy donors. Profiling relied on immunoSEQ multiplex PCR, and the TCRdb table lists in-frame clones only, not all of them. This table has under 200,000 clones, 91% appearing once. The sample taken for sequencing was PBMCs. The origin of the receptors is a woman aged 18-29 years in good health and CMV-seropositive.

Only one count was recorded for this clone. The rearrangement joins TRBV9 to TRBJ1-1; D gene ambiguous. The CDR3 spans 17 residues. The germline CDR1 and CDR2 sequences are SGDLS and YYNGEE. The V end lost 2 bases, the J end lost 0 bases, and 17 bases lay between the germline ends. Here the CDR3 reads CASSVGSPTGMNTEAFF. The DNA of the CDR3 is TGTGCCAGCAGCGTGGGCTCCCCAACGGGGATGAACACTGAAGCTTTCTTT.

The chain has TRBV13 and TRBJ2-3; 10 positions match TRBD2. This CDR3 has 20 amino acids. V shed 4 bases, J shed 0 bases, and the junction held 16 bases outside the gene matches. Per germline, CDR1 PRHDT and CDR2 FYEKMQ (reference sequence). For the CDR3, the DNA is TGTGCCAGCAGCTACCGAACCGCAGGGACTAGCGTCTATAGCACAGATACGCAGTATTTT. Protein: CASSYRTAGTSVYSTDTQYF.

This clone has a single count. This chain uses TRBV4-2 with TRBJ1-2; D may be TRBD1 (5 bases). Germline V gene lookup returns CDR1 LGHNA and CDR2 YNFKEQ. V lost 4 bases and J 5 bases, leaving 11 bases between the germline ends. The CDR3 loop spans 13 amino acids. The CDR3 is CASSPRGKYGYTF. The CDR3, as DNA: TGTGCCAGCAGCCCTAGGGGTAAATATGGCTACACCTTC.

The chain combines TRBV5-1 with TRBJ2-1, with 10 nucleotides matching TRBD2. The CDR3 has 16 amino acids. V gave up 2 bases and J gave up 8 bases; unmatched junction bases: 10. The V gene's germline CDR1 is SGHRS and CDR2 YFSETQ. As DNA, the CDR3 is TGCGCCAGCAGCTTTCTAGCGGGGGCAGGTGCGGATGAGCAGTTCTTC. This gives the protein CASSFLAGAGADEQFF.

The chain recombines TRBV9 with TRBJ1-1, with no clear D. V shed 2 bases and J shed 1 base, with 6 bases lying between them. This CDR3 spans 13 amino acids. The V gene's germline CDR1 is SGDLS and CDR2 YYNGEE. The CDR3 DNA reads TGTGCCAGCAGCGTCAGAGGGAACACTGAAGCTTTCTTT. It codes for CASSVRGNTEAFF. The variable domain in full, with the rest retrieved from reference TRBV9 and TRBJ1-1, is DSGVTQTPKHLITATGQRVTLRCSPRSGDLSVYWYQQSLDQGLQFLIQYYNGEERAKGNILERFSAQQFPDLHSELNLSSLELGDSALYFCASSVRGNTEAFFGQGTRLTVV.

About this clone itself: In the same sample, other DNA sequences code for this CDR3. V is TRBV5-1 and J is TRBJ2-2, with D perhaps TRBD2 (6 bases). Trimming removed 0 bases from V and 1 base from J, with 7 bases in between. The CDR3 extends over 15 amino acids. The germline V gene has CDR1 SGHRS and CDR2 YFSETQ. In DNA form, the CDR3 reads TGCGCCAGCAGCTTGGCCGGGGGGAACACCGGGGAGCTGTTTTTT. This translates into CASSLAGGNTGELFF.

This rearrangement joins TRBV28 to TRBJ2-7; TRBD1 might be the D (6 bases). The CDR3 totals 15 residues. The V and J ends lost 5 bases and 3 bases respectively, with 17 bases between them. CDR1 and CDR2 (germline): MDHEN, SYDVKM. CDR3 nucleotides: TGTGCCAGCAGTACACACGAGACAGGCGACTACGAGCAGTACTTC. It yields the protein CASSTHETGDYEQYF.

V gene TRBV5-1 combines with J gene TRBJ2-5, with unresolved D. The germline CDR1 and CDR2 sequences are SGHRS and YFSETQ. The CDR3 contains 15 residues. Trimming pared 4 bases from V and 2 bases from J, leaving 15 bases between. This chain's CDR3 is CASSLRLTVQETQYF. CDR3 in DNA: TGCGCCAGCAGCCTACGACTCACGGTTCAAGAGACCCAGTACTTC.

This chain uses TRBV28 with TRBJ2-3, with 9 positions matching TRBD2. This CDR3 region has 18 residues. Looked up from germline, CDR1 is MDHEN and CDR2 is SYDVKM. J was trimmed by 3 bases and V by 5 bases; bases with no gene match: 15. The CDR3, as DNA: TGTGCCAGCAGTACCCTCTTGACTAGCGGAACGGGGACAGATACGCAGTATTTT. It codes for CASSTLLTSGTGTDTQYF.

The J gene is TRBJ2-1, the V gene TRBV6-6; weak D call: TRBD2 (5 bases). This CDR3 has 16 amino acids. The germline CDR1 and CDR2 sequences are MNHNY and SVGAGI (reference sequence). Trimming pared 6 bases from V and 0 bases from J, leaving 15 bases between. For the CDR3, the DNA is TGTGCCAGCAGACCCGCAGCGGCCAGCTCCTACAATGAGCAGTTCTTC. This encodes CASRPAAASSYNEQFF.

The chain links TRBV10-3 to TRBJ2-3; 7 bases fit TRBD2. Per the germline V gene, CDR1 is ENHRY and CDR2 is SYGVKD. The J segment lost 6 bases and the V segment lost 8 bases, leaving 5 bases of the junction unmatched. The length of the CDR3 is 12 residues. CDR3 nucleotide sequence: TGTGCCATCTGGGGGGAGGGGGATACGCAGTATTTT. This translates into CAIWGEGDTQYF.

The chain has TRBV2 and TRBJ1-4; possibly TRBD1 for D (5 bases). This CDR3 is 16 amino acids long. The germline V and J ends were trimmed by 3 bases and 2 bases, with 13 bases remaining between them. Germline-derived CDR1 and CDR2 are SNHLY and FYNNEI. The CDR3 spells CASSDRVKRTNEKLFF. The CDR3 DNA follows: TGTGCCAGCAGTGACAGGGTCAAGAGGACTAATGAAAAACTGTTTTTT.

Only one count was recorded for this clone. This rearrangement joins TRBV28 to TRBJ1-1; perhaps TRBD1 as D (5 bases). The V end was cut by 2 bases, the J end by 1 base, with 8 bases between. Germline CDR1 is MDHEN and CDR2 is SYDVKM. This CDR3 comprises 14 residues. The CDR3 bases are TGTGCCAGCAGTTTAGCGGGGGAGAACACTGAAGCTTTCTTT. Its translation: CASSLAGENTEAFF.

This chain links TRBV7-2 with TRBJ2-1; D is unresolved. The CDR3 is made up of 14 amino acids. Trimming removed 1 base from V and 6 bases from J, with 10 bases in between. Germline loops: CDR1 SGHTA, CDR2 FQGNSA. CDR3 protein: CASSLDLYGNEQFF. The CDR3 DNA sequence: TGTGCCAGCAGCTTAGACCTCTACGGCAATGAGCAGTTCTTC.

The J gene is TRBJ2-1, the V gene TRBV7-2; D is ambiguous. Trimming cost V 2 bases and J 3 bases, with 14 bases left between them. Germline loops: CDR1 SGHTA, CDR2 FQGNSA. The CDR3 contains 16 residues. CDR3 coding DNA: TGTGCCAGCAGCTTACGTGTGCGGTCCTTCTACAATGAGCAGTTCTTC. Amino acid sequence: CASSLRVRSFYNEQFF.

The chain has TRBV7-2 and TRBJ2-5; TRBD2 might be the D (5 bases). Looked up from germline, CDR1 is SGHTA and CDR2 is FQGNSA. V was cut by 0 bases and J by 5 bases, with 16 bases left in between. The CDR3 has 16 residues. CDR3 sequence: CASSLALRGKGETQYF. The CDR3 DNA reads TGTGCCAGCAGCTTAGCGTTACGAGGGAAAGGGGAGACCCAGTACTTC.

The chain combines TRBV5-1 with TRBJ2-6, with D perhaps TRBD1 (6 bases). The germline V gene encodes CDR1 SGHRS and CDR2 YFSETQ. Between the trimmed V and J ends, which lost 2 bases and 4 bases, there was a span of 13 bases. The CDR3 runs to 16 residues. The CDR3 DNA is TGCGCCAGCAGCTTAAAGGGGGTCGTGGGGGCCAACGTCCTGACTTTC. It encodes CASSLKGVVGANVLTF.

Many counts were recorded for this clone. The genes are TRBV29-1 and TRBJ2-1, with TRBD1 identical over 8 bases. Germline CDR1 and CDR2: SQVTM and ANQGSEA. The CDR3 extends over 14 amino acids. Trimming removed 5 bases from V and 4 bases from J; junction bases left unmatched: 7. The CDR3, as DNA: TGCAGCGTTCCCGGACAGGGCCTATACAATGAGCAGTTCTTC. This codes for CSVPGQGLYNEQFF.

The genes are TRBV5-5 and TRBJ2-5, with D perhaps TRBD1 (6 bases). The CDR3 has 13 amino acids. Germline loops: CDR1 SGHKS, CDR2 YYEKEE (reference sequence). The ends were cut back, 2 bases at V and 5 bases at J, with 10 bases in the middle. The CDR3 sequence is CASSLRGMETQYF. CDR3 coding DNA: TGTGCCAGCAGCTTAAGGGGGATGGAGACCCAGTACTTC. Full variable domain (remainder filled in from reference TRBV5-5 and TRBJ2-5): DAGVTQSPTHLIKTRGQQVTLRCSPISGHKSVSWYQQVLGQGPQFIFQYYEKEERGRGNFPDRFSARQFPNYSSELNVNALLLGDSALYLCASSLRGMETQYFGPGTRLLVL.

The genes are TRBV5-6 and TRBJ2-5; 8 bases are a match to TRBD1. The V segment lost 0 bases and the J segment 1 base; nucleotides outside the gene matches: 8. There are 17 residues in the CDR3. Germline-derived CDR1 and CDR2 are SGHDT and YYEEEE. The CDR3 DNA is TGTGCCAGCAGCTTGGAAGGGCAGGGGGCCCTCCAAGAGACCCAGTACTTC. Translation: CASSLEGQGALQETQYF.

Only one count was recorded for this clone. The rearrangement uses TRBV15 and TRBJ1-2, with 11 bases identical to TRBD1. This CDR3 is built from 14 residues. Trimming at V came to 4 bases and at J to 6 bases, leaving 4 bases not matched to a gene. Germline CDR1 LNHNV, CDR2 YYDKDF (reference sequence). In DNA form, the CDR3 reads TGTGCCACCAGCACTAGGACAGGGGGCGATGGCTACACCTTC. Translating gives CATSTRTGGDGYTF.

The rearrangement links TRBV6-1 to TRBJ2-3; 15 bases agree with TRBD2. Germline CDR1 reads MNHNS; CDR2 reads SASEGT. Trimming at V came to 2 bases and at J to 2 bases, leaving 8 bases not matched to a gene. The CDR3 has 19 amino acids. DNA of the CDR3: TGTGCCAGCAGTGAATATCCCGGGACTAGCGGGGGGATCACAGATACGCAGTATTTT. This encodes CASSEYPGTSGGITDTQYF.